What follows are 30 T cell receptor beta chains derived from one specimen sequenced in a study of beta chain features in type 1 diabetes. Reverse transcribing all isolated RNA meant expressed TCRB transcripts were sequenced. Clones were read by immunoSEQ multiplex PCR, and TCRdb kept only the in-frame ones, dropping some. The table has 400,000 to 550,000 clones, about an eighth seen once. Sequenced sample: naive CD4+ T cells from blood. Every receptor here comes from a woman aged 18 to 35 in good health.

CDR3 sequence reads: CASRTTGESLEQYF. In DNA, the CDR3 is TGTGCCAGCAGAACAACGGGGGAATCCCTCGAGCAGTACTTC. The chain is built from TRBV5-6 and TRBJ2-7; maybe TRBD2 (6 bases). The CDR3 runs 14 residues. V was shortened by 5 bases and J by 6 bases, with 18 bases between the two germline ends. Germline V lookup: CDR1 SGHDT, CDR2 YYEEEE.

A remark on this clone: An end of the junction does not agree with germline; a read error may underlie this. For the CDR3, the DNA is TGCGTCAGCTCACGTGTCGGGACTAACCTCTACGAGCAGTACTTC. Translating it yields CVSSRVGTNLYEQYF. The V and J genes are TRBV18 and TRBJ2-7; 7 nucleotides agree with TRBD2. CDR3 size: 15 residues. The V gene's germline CDR1 is KGHSH and CDR2 LQKENI. The variable domain in full, completed from reference TRBV18 and TRBJ2-7, reads NAGVMQNPRHLVRRRGQEARLRCSPMKGHSHVYWYRQLPEEGLKFMVYLQKENIIDESGMPKERFSAEFPKEGPSILRIQQVVRGDSAAYFCVSSRVGTNLYEQYFGPGTRLTVT.

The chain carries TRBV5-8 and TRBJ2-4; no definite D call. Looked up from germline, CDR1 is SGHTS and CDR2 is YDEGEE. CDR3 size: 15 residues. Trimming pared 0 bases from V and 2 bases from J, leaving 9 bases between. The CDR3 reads CASSLGTLPKNIQYF. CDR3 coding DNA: TGTGCCAGCAGCTTGGGGACCTTACCCAAAAACATTCAGTACTTC.

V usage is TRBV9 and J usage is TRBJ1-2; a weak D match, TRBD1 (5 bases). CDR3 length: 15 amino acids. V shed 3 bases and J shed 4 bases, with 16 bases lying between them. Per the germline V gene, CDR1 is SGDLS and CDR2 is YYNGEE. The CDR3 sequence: CASSAWDLTSYGYTF. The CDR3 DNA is TGTGCCAGCAGCGCTTGGGACCTCACAAGCTATGGCTACACCTTC.

The CDR3 spells CASSQEAQQPQHF. The CDR3 DNA reads as TGTGCCAGCAGCCAAGAAGCCCAGCAGCCCCAGCATTTT. This chain links TRBV4-2 with TRBJ1-5, with D uncertain. CDR3 length equals 13 residues. Germline V CDR1 and CDR2: LGHNA, YNFKEQ. The V end lost 0 bases, the J end lost 7 bases, and 7 bases lay between the germline ends.

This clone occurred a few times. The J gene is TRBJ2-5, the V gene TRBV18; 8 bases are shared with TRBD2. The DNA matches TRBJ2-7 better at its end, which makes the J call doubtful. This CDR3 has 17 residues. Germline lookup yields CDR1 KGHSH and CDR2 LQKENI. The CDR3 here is CASSRRTSGGAPGEQYF. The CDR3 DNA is TGTGCCAGCTCACGGCGTACTAGCGGAGGAGCACCTGGCGAGCAGTACTTC.

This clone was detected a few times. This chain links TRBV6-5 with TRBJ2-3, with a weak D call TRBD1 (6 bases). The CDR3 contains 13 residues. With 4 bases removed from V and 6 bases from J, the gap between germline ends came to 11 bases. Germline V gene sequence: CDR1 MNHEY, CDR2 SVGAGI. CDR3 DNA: TGTGCCAGCAGTTCCACAGGGCCGGATACGCAGTATTTT. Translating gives CASSSTGPDTQYF.

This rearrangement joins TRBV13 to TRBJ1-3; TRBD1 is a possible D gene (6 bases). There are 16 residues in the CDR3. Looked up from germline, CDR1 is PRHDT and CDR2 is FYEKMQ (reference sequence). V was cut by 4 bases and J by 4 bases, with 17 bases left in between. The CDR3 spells CASSYTGLGMGNTIYF. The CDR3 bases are TGTGCCAGCAGCTACACAGGGCTAGGAATGGGAAACACCATATATTTT.

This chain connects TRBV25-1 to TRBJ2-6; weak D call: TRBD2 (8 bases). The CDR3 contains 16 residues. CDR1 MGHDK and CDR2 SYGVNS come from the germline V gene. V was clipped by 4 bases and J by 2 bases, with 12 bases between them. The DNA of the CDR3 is TGTGCCAGCAGTGGCGGGGGGACAGCTGGGGCCAACGTCCTGACTTTC. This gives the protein CASSGGGTAGANVLTF.

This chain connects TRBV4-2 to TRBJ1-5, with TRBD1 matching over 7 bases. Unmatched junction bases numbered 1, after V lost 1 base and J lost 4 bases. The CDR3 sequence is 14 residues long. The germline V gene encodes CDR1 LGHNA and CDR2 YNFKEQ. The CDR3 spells CASSQARGNQPQHF. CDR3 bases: TGTGCCAGCAGCCAAGCCAGGGGGAATCAGCCCCAGCATTTT.

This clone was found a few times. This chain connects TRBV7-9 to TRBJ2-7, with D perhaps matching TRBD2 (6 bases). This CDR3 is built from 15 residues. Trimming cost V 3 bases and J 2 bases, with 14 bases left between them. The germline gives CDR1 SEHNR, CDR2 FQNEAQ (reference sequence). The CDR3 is CASSLGYGLPYEQYF. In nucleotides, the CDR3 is TGTGCCAGCAGCTTGGGATACGGACTACCCTACGAGCAGTACTTC.

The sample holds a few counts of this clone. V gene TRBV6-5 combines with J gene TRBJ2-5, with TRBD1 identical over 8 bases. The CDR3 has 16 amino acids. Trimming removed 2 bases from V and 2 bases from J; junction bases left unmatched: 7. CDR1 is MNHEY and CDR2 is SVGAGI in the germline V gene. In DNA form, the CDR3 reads TGTGCCAGCAGTTACGTCGGGACAGGCAAGCAAGAGACCCAGTACTTC. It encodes CASSYVGTGKQETQYF.

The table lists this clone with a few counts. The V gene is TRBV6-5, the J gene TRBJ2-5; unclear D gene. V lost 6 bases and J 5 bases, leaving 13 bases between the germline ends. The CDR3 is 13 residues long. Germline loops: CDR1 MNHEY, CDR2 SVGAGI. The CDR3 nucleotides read TGTGCCAGCAGCCGCGGACCCGGCGAGACCCAGTACTTC. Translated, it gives CASSRGPGETQYF.

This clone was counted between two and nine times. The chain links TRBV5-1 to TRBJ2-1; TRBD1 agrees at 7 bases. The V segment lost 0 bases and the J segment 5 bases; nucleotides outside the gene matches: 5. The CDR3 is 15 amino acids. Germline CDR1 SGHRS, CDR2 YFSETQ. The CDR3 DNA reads TGCGCCAGCAGCTTGGCGGGGACAGATGACAATGAGCAGTTCTTC. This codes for CASSLAGTDDNEQFF.

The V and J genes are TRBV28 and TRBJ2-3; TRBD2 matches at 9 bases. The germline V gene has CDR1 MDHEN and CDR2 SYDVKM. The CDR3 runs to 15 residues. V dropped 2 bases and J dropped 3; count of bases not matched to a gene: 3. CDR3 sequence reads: CASSLTREGTDTQYF. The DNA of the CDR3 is TGTGCCAGCAGTTTAACGCGGGAGGGTACAGATACGCAGTATTTT.

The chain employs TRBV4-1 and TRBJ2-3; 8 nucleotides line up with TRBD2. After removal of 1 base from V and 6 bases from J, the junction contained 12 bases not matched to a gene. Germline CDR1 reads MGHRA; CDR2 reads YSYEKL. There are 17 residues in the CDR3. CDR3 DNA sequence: TGCGCCAGCAGCCAAGGGCTCGGGCGGGGGGCTGAGGATACGCAGTATTTT. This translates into CASSQGLGRGAEDTQYF.

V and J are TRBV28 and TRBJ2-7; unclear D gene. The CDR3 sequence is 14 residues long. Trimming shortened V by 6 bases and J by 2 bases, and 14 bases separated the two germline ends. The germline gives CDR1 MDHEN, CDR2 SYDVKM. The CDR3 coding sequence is TGTGCCAGCAGCAACGTAGTAGGTACCTACGAGCAGTACGTC. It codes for CASSNVVGTYEQYV.

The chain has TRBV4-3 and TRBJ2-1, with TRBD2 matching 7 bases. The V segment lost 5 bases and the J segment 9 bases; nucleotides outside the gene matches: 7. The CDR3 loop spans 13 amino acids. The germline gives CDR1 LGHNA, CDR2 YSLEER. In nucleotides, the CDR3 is TGCGCCAGCAGCAAATGGGGGGGGAGTGAGCAGTTCTTC. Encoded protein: CASSKWGGSEQFF.

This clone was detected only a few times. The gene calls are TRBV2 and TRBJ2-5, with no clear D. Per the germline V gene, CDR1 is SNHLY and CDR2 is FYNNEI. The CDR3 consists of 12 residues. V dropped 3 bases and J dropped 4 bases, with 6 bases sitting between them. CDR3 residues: CASSELAETQYF. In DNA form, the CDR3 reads TGTGCCAGCAGTGAGCTTGCAGAGACCCAGTACTTC.

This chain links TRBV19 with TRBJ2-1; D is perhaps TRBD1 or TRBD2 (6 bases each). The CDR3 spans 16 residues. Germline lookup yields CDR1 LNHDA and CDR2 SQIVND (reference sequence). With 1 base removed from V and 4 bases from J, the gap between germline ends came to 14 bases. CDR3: CASSIVAQGRYNEQFF. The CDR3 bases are TGTGCCAGTAGTATAGTCGCCCAGGGGAGGTACAATGAGCAGTTCTTC.

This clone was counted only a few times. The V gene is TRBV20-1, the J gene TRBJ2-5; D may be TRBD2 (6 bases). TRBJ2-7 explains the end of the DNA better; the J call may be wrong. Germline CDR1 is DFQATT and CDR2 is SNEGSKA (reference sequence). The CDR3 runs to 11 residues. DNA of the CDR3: TGCAGTACAAGTGGGGGGTACGAGCAGTACTTC. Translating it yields CSTSGGYEQYF.

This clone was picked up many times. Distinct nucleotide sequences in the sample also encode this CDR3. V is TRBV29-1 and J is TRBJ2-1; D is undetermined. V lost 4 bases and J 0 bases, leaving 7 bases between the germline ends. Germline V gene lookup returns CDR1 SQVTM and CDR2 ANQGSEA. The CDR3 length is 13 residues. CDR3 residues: CSVAGSSYNEQFF. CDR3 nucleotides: TGCAGCGTTGCCGGCAGCTCCTACAATGAGCAGTTCTTC.

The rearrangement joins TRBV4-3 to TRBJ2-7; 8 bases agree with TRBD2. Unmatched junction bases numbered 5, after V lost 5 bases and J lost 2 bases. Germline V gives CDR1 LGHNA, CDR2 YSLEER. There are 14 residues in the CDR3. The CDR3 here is CASSITSGPYEQYF. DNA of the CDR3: TGCGCCAGCAGCATCACTAGCGGTCCCTACGAGCAGTACTTC.

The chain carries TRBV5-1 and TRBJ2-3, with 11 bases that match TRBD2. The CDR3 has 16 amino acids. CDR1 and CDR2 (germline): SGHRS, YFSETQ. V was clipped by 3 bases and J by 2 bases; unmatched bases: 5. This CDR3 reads CASSSTSGSITDTQYF. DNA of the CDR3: TGCGCCAGCAGCTCAACTAGCGGGAGTATCACAGATACGCAGTATTTT. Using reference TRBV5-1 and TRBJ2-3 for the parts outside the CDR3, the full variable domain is KAGVTQTPRYLIKTRGQQVTLSCSPISGHRSVSWYQQTPGQGLQFLFEYFSETQRNKGNFPGRFSGRQFSNSRSEMNVSTLELGDSALYLCASSSTSGSITDTQYFGPGTRLTVL.

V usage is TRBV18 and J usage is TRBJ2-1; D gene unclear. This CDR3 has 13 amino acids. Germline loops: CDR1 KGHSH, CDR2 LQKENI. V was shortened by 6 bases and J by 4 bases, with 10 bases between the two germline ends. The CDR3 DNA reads TGTGCCAGCTCGCCTGTCCTTTACAATGAGCAGTTCTTC. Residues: CASSPVLYNEQFF.

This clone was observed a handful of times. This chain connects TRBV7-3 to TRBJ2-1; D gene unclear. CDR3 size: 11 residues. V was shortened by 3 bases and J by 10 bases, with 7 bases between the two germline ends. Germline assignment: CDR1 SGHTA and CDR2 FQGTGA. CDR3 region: CASSFVGEQFF. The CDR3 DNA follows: TGTGCCAGCAGCTTTGTAGGGGAGCAGTTCTTC.

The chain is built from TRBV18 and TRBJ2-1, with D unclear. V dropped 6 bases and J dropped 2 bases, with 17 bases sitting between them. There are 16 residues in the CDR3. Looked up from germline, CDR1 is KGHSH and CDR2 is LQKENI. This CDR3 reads CASSPYGYPAYNEQFF. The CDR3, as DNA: TGTGCCAGCTCTCCTTATGGATATCCGGCCTACAATGAGCAGTTCTTC.

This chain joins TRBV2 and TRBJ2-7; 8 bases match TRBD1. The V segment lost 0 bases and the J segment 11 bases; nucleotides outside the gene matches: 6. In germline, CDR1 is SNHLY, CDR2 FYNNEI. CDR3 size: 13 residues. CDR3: CASSEALQGAEYV. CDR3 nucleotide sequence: TGTGCCAGCAGTGAAGCGCTTCAGGGGGCGGAGTACGTC.

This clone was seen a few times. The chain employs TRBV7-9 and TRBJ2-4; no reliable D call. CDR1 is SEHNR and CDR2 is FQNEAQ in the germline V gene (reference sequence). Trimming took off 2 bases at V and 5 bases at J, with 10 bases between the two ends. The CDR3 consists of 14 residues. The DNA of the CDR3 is TGTGCCAGCAGCTTAACCCAGGACGAAAACATTCAGTACTTC. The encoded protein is CASSLTQDENIQYF.

CDR3 bases: TGTGCCAGCAGCGAAAAAACCGGGACTAGCGGAATAAGGCAGTTCTTC. Encoded protein: CASSEKTGTSGIRQFF. This chain connects TRBV9 to TRBJ2-1; 11 bases agree with TRBD2. The CDR3 runs to 16 residues. Germline assignment: CDR1 SGDLS and CDR2 YYNGEE. V dropped 3 bases and J dropped 12; count of bases not matched to a gene: 14.